The 18 T cell receptor beta chains in this list originate from one sample, sequenced in a study of blood T cell repertoires in COVID-19. The protocol was immunoSEQ multiplex PCR, while the TCRdb copy is restricted to in-frame clones and leaves out a portion. The sample records about 64,000 clones, roughly 76% being singletons. The sequenced sample was peripheral blood. These receptors were collected from a human donor in a cohort sampled during active COVID-19.

The genes are TRBV6-5 and TRBJ1-2, with D unresolved. Germline CDR1 reads MNHEY; CDR2 reads SVGAGI. The CDR3 is 13 residues long. With 0 bases removed from V and 4 bases from J, the gap between germline ends came to 6 bases. The CDR3 DNA reads TGTGCCAGCAGTTACTCTTACACCTATGGCTACACCTTC. Protein sequence: CASSYSYTYGYTF.

The chain's CDR3 is CASSQNLFGGAGSYNEQFF. DNA of the CDR3: TGTGCCAGCAGCCAAAATCTGTTCGGGGGGGCCGGGTCCTACAATGAGCAGTTCTTC. V and J are TRBV4-2 and TRBJ2-1; 8 bases are shared with TRBD2. With 2 bases clipped from V and 1 base from J, the junction kept 13 bases outside the gene matches. Germline V gene data show CDR1 as LGHNA and CDR2 as YNFKEQ. CDR3 length: 19 residues.

The chain employs TRBV7-2 and TRBJ2-7; 9 nucleotides align to TRBD2. In germline, CDR1 is SGHTA, CDR2 FQGNSA. Unmatched junction bases numbered 7, after V lost 5 bases and J lost 2 bases. There are 15 residues in the CDR3. CDR3 loop: CASSTAPSGAYEQYF. As DNA, the CDR3 is TGTGCCAGCAGCACAGCGCCTAGCGGGGCCTACGAGCAGTACTTC.

This chain's CDR3 is CASRPTRRGSGANVLTF. The CDR3 nucleotides are TGTGCCAGCAGACCGACCCGACGGGGCTCTGGGGCCAACGTCCTGACTTTC. The chain recombines TRBV7-9 with TRBJ2-6, with D tentatively TRBD2 (5 bases). The CDR3 spans 17 residues. The germline CDR1 and CDR2 sequences are SEHNR and FQNEAQ (reference sequence). V lost 6 bases, J lost 0 bases, and 15 bases lay in between. Full variable domain (missing parts from reference TRBV7-9 and TRBJ2-6): DTGVSQNPRHKITKRGQNVTFRCDPISEHNRLYWYRQTLGQGPEFLTYFQNEAQLEKSRLLSDRFSAERPKGSFSTLEIQRTEQGDSAMYLCASRPTRRGSGANVLTFGAGSRLTVL.

V and J are TRBV5-1 and TRBJ2-7; 11 bases match TRBD2. The CDR3 consists of 17 residues. Trimming removed 2 bases from V and 1 base from J; junction bases left unmatched: 8. Germline CDR1 is SGHRS and CDR2 is YFSETQ. CDR3 in DNA: TGCGCCAGCAGCTTCGGGACTAGCGGACGTATATCCTACGAGCAGTACTTC. Its translation: CASSFGTSGRISYEQYF.

This clone was detected ten times or more. This chain joins TRBV7-2 and TRBJ2-2; the D gene is possibly TRBD1 (6 bases). Germline CDR1 and CDR2: SGHTA and FQGNSA. The CDR3 is 16 residues long. Trimming removed 5 bases at V and 4 bases at J, with 17 bases between. The CDR3 DNA reads as TGTGCCAGCAGCCTCACGCTGGGCAGGGGCACCGGGGAGCTGTTTTTT. Translated, it gives CASSLTLGRGTGELFF.

The chain combines TRBV19 with TRBJ1-3; D is uncertain. V lost 2 bases and J lost 4, with 9 bases in between. This CDR3 contains 14 residues. Germline CDR1 reads LNHDA; CDR2 reads SQIVND (reference sequence). The CDR3 bases are TGTGCCAGTAGTATACGGTTGCAAGGAAACACCATATATTTT. Its translation: CASSIRLQGNTIYF. The full variable domain, with the rest looked up from reference TRBV19 and TRBJ1-3, is DGGITQSPKYLFRKEGQNVTLSCEQNLNHDAMYWYRQDPGQGLRLIYYSQIVNDFQKGDIAEGYSVSREKKESFPLTVTSAQKNPTAFYLCASSIRLQGNTIYFGEGSWLTVV.

This chain uses TRBV19 with TRBJ1-6, with D perhaps TRBD1 (5 bases). V lost 5 bases to trimming and J lost 9 bases, with 14 bases between them. The length of the CDR3 is 14 residues. From germline, CDR1 is LNHDA and CDR2 SQIVND (reference sequence). For the CDR3, the DNA is TGTGCCAGTAGTTCGTCAGGGTCTGGTTCACCCCTCCACTTT. Amino acids: CASSSSGSGSPLHF.

The chain is built from TRBV4-1 and TRBJ1-5, with D tentatively TRBD1 (5 bases). Per germline, CDR1 MGHRA and CDR2 YSYEKL. V was trimmed by 0 bases and J by 11 bases, leaving 14 bases between them. This CDR3 contains 14 residues. For the CDR3, the DNA is TGCGCCAGCAGCCAAGATACACTGGGAGGGGCCCAGCATTTT. Translating gives CASSQDTLGGAQHF.

The rearrangement links TRBV12-3 or TRBV12-4 to TRBJ2-2; no firm D call. The CDR3 covers 13 residues. Trimming left V 7 bases short and J 1 base short, with 7 bases between. CDR3 DNA sequence: TGTGCCAGCAATAACAGGAACACCGGGGAGCTGTTTTTT. Its translation is CASNNRNTGELFF.

This chain uses TRBV7-9 with TRBJ2-7, with 8 positions matching TRBD1. Looked up from germline, CDR1 is SEHNR and CDR2 is FQNEAQ (reference sequence). The CDR3 loop spans 12 amino acids. V dropped 5 bases and J dropped 6; count of bases not matched to a gene: 3. The CDR3 is CASSVTGGEQYF. The CDR3 nucleotides are TGTGCCAGCAGCGTAACAGGGGGCGAGCAGTACTTC.

This clone occurred a few times. The V and J genes are TRBV19 and TRBJ1-6, with no clear D. The V gene's germline CDR1 is LNHDA and CDR2 SQIVND (reference sequence). V was clipped by 6 bases and J by 13 bases, with 22 bases between them. This CDR3 contains 15 residues. CDR3 nucleotides: TGTGCCAGTAGGGGGAGTTCTTTTCGGGTTTTCCCCCTCCACTTT. Translating it yields CASRGSSFRVFPLHF.

The rearrangement links TRBV6-5 to TRBJ1-1, with D possibly TRBD1 on 5 matching bases. The CDR3 is made up of 14 amino acids. In germline, CDR1 is MNHEY, CDR2 SVGAGI. V lost 6 bases and J lost 0, with 11 bases in between. CDR3 loop: CASSWGHLNTEAFF. The CDR3 region has the DNA TGTGCCAGCAGCTGGGGCCACTTGAACACTGAAGCTTTCTTT.

This chain joins TRBV15 and TRBJ1-6; TRBD1 is a possible D gene (5 bases). The V and J ends lost 3 bases and 8 bases respectively, with 8 bases between them. The germline V gene has CDR1 LNHNV and CDR2 YYDKDF (reference sequence). The CDR3 consists of 13 residues. The CDR3: CATSSRADSPLHF. The CDR3 DNA follows: TGTGCCACCAGCAGCAGGGCGGATTCACCCCTCCACTTT.

The genes are TRBV2 and TRBJ2-3, with TRBD2 matching over 12 bases. Trimming took 8 bases from V and 5 from J; bases not matched to a gene: 8. The CDR3 is made up of 15 amino acids. Looked up from germline, CDR1 is SNHLY and CDR2 is FYNNEI. This CDR3 is CASALGLAGRDTQYF. The CDR3 nucleotides read TGTGCCAGCGCGCTCGGACTAGCGGGGAGAGATACGCAGTATTTT.

V and J are TRBV6-2 or TRBV6-3 and TRBJ2-1; 12 positions match TRBD2. J lost 2 bases, V lost 6 bases, and 5 bases had no gene match. The CDR3 extends over 16 amino acids. The germline V gene has CDR1 MNHEY and CDR2 SVGEGT. In DNA form, the CDR3 reads TGTGCCAGCAGCTCTAGCGGGGGGGCGGCCTACAATGAGCAGTTCTTC. Protein sequence: CASSSSGGAAYNEQFF.

The sample holds a few counts of this clone. V gene TRBV7-2 combines with J gene TRBJ1-1; D gene unclear. The germline V gene has CDR1 SGHTA and CDR2 FQGNSA. Deletions cut 5 bases from V and 11 bases from J, with 15 bases between. The CDR3 has 12 amino acids. The CDR3 sequence is CASSISPLRAFF. The CDR3 DNA is TGTGCCAGCAGCATCAGTCCTCTGCGGGCTTTCTTT.

J is TRBJ1-6 and V is TRBV7-2, with 9 bases fitting TRBD1. This CDR3 spans 14 amino acids. Germline V gives CDR1 SGHTA, CDR2 FQGNSA. V gave up 1 base and J gave up 8 bases; unmatched junction bases: 0. For the CDR3, the DNA is TGTGCCAGCAGCTTAGGGGACAGGGATTCACCCCTCCACTTT. This gives the protein CASSLGDRDSPLHF.